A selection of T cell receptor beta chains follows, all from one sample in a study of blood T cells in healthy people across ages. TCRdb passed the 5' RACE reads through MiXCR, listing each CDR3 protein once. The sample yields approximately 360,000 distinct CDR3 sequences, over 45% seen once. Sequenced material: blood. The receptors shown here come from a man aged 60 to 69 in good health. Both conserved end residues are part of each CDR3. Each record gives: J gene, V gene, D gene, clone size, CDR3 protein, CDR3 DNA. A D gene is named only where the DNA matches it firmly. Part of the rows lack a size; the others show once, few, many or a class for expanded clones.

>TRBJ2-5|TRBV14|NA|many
CASSQVSGAQQETQYF
TGTGCCAGCAGCCAAGTCTCCGGGGCCCAACAAGAGACCCAGTACTTC
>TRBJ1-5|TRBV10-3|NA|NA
CATHLDPSQPQHF
TGTGCCACACATCTTGACCCGAGTCAGCCCCAGCATTTT
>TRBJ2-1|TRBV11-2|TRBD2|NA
CASSPRTSSYNEQFF
TGTGCCAGCAGCCCTAGGACTAGCTCCTACAATGAGCAGTTCTTC
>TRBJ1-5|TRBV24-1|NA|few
CATSDWGTHQPQHF
TGTGCCACCAGTGATTGGGGGACGCATCAGCCCCAGCATTTT
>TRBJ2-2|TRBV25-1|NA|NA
CASQKGTGELFF
TGTGCCAGTCAGAAGGGCACCGGGGAGCTGTTTTTT
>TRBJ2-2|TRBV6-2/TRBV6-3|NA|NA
CATGDPVPGELFF
TGTGCCACCGGGGATCCGGTACCCGGGGAGCTGTTTTTT
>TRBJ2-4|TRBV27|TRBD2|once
CASSLRTSGRGEWEQYF
TGTGCCAGCAGTTTACGGACTAGCGGGAGGGGCGAGTGGGAGCAGTACTTC
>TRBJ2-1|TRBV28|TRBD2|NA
CASSGAGGRGNEQFF
TGTGCCAGCAGCGGAGCGGGAGGGAGAGGAAATGAGCAGTTCTTC
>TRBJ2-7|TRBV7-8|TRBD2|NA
CASSLEGWRLAGEQYF
TGTGCCAGCAGCTTGGAGGGTTGGAGACTAGCGGGCGAGCAGTACTTC
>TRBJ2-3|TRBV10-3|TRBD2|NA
CAISGTSGRVPDTQYF
TGTGCCATCAGTGGGACTAGCGGGAGGGTCCCAGATACGCAGTATTTT
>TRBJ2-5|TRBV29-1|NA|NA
CSVIDNEQYF
TGCAGCGTAATAGACAATGAGCAGTACTTC
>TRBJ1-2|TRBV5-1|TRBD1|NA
CASRGTGAFAYGYTF
TGCGCCAGCAGGGGGACAGGGGCGTTCGCCTATGGCTACACCTTC
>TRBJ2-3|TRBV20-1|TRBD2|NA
CSARLAGATDTQYF
TGCAGTGCTAGACTAGCGGGAGCCACAGATACGCAGTATTTT
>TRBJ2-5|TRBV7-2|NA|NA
CASSRGGSKETQYF
TGTGCCAGCAGCCGTGGGGGCTCCAAGGAGACCCAGTACTTC
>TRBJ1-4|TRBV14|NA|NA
CASSQDWGTTNEKLFF
TGTGCCAGCAGCCAAGATTGGGGGACAACTAATGAGAAACTGTTTTTT
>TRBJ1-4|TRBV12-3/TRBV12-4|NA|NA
CASSFGGPGEKLFF
TGTGCCAGCAGTTTCGGGGGGCCCGGGGAAAAACTGTTTTTT
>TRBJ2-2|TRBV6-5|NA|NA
CASTRSGPGELFF
TGTGCCAGCACCCGTAGCGGCCCCGGGGAGCTGTTTTTT
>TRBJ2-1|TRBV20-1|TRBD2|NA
CSARDLGLAGNEQFF
TGCAGTGCTAGAGATCTGGGACTAGCCGGGAATGAGCAGTTCTTC
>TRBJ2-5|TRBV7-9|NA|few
CASRSGEGASETQYF
TGTGCCAGCAGATCCGGGGAGGGGGCGTCAGAGACCCAGTACTTC
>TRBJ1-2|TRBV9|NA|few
CASSVEQNYGYTF
TGTGCCAGCAGCGTAGAACAGAACTATGGCTACACCTTC
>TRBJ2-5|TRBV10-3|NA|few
CAISGGYQETQYF
TGTGCCATCAGTGGGGGGTACCAAGAGACCCAGTACTTC
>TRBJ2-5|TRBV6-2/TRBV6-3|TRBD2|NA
CASSWTSGGARGKTQYF
TGTGCCAGCAGTTGGACTAGCGGGGGGGCAAGAGGAAAGACCCAGTACTTC
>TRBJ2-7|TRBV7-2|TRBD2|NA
CASGLAGGPDYEQYF
TGTGCCAGCGGCCTAGCGGGGGGGCCGGACTACGAGCAGTACTTC
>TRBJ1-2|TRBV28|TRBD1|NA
CAIKDRAHGYTF
TGTGCCATCAAGGACAGGGCCCACGGCTACACCTTC
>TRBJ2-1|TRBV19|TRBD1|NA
CASSIGGQGWEQFF
TGTGCCAGTAGTATAGGGGGACAGGGGTGGGAGCAGTTCTTC
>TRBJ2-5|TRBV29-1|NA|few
CSVVGRGETQYF
TGCAGCGTTGTGGGCAGGGGAGAGACCCAGTACTTC
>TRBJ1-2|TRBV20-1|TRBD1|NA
CSASLSGQGAGGYTF
TGCAGTGCTAGTCTATCCGGACAGGGGGCGGGTGGCTACACCTTC
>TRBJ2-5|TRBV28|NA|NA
CASSGPPQETQYF
TGTGCCAGCAGTGGCCCCCCCCAAGAGACCCAGTACTTC
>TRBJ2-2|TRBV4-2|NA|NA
CASSLPRVGTGELFF
TGTGCCAGCAGCCTCCCTCGTGTCGGCACCGGGGAGCTGTTTTTT
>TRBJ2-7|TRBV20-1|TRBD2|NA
CSAPLAGPAYEQYF
TGCAGTGCTCCACTAGCGGGACCGGCCTACGAGCAGTACTTC
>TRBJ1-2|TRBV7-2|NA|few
CASSGGVDNYGYTF
TGTGCCAGCTCCGGGGGAGTGGATAACTATGGCTACACCTTC
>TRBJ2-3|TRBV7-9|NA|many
CASSLDRGSTDTQYF
TGCGCCAGCAGTCTGGACCGCGGTAGCACAGATACGCAGTATTTT
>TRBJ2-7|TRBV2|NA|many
CASSDNRIYEQYF
TGTGCCAGCAGTGATAACAGAATCTACGAGCAGTACTTC
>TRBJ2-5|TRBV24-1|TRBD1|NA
CATRGTGGETQYF
TGTGCCACCAGAGGGACAGGCGGAGAGACCCAGTACTTC
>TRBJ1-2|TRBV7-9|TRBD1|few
CASSGLTGSGYGYTF
TGTGCCAGCAGCGGGTTGACAGGGTCGGGCTATGGCTACACCTTC
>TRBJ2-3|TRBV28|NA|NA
CASSRDLLDTQYF
TGTGCCAGCAGCCGAGACCTATTAGATACGCAGTATTTT
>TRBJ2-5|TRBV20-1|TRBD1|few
CSAPTGTGPNEQYF
TGCAGTGCCCCAACCGGGACAGGACCTAATGAGCAGTACTTC
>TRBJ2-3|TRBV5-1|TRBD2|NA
CASRGSLAGATDTQYF
TGCGCCAGCCGAGGATCACTAGCGGGGGCCACAGATACGCAGTATTTT
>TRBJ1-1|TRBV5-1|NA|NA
CASSFNVGNTEAFF
TGCGCCAGCAGCTTTAACGTGGGGAACACTGAAGCTTTCTTT
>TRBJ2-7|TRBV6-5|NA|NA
CVSSQAYEQYF
TGTGTCAGCAGTCAAGCCTACGAGCAGTACTTC
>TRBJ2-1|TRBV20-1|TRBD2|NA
CSAPLAGGTNEQFF
TGCAGTGCACCACTAGCGGGGGGGACCAATGAGCAGTTCTTC
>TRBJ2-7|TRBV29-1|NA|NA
CSVLAGGSTYEQYF
TGCAGCGTTTTGGCGGGCGGCAGTACCTACGAGCAGTACTTC
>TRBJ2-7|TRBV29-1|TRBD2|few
CSAGQGTSEQYF
TGCAGCGCAGGGCAGGGGACTAGCGAGCAGTACTTC
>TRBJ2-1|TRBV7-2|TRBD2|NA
CASSLQAGVGNEQFF
TGTGCCAGCAGCTTACAAGCGGGAGTGGGGAATGAGCAGTTCTTC
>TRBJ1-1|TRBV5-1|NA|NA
CASSLIGQNTEAFF
TGCGCCAGCAGCTTGATTGGACAGAACACTGAAGCTTTCTTT